This T cell receptor (beta chain) was profiled in a study of blood T cell repertoires in COVID-19. How the authors handled the data: For nucleated cells, counts were estimated from reference gene primer amplification. TCRdb's copy holds only in-frame clones and misses some; the assay was immunoSEQ multiplex PCR. V and J calls and clone size are copied from that table; D and trimming were computed from the DNA. The sample includes roughly 180,000 clones, less than 85% seen only once; the top ten take under 4.5%. Allocation to cohorts depended on clinical history reported by the participants. This clone was counted once. The source material was PBMCs or T cells enriched from blood (not recorded which). The clonotype comes from a woman in her 50s who had recovered from COVID-19.

CDR3 in amino acids: CASSLHREQETQYF. The CDR3 DNA follows: TGTGCCAGCAGCTTACACAGGGAGCAGGAGACCCAGTACTTC. The chain carries TRBV13 and TRBJ2-5; possible D gene TRBD1, 6 bases. The ends were cut back, 2 bases at V and 5 bases at J, with 12 bases in the middle. The CDR3 covers 14 residues. Germline V CDR1 and CDR2: PRHDT, FYEKMQ (reference sequence).